Each of the 10 T cell receptor beta chains below was sequenced from the same sample in a study of CD8 T cells in Susac syndrome. Random hexamers served to reverse transcribe about 0.5 to 1 ug RNA. MiXCR was run by TCRdb on the immunoSEQ multiplex PCR reads, yielding one entry per CDR3 protein. The top ten clones hold 0.065% to 0.085% of a sample with 150,000 or so distinct CDR3 sequences, 92% of them seen once. Sequencing input: CD4+ T cells from PBMCs. The receptors were sampled from a human donor in good health.

This clonotype was detected once. The rearrangement joins TRBV28 to TRBJ2-5; 8 bases are shared with TRBD1. Germline assignment: CDR1 MDHEN and CDR2 SYDVKM. With V trimmed by 4 bases and J by 5 bases, 9 bases remained unmatched. The CDR3 is 15 amino acids. The CDR3 sequence is CASSSLTGAGETQYF. The CDR3 coding sequence is TGTGCCAGCAGTTCATTGACAGGGGCCGGTGAGACCCAGTACTTC.

The gene calls are TRBV6-1 and TRBJ2-4; D is unresolved. This CDR3 spans 14 amino acids. Germline V gives CDR1 MNHNS, CDR2 SASEGT. V shed 0 bases and J shed 0 bases, with 3 bases lying between them. As DNA, the CDR3 is TGTGCCAGCAGTGAAGCCCCAGCCAAAAACATTCAGTACTTC. Protein: CASSEAPAKNIQYF.

The chain combines TRBV27 with TRBJ1-2; TRBD1 matches at 7 bases. This CDR3 spans 14 amino acids. With V trimmed by 4 bases and J by 7 bases, 9 bases remained unmatched. Germline loops: CDR1 MNHEY, CDR2 SMNVEV (reference sequence). In DNA, the CDR3 is TGTGCCAGCAGTTGGGGGGACAGACAGGGTGGCTACACCTTC. Amino acid sequence: CASSWGDRQGGYTF.

This chain connects TRBV20-1 to TRBJ2-1; TRBD1 matches 8 bases. The length of the CDR3 is 16 residues. Looked up from germline, CDR1 is DFQATT and CDR2 is SNEGSKA (reference sequence). V lost 0 bases, J lost 7 bases, and 11 bases stayed unmatched. CDR3 amino acids: CSARDWMAGGANEQFF. The CDR3, as DNA: TGCAGTGCTAGAGATTGGATGGCAGGGGGCGCGAATGAGCAGTTCTTC.

This clonotype was counted a few times. CDR3 region: CASRGTGGNIQYF. The CDR3 DNA reads TGTGCCAGCAGGGGGACAGGGGGGAACATTCAGTACTTC. The gene calls are TRBV11-2 and TRBJ2-4; the match to TRBD1 covers 11 bases. The CDR3 extends over 13 amino acids. V trimming: 6 bases; J trimming: 7 bases; junction bases outside the gene matches: 2. In germline, CDR1 is SGHAT, CDR2 FQNNGV. Looking up the rest from reference TRBV11-2 and TRBJ2-4 gives the full variable domain: EAGVAQSPRYKIIEKRQSVAFWCNPISGHATLYWYQQILGQGPKLLIQFQNNGVVDDSQLPKDRFSAERLKGVDSTLKIQPAKLEDSAVYLCASRGTGGNIQYFGAGTRLSVL.

The CDR3 DNA reads TGTGCCAGCAGTTTAGGGGGGAAAGATACGCAGTATTTT. Protein product: CASSLGGKDTQYF. The chain uses TRBV2 and TRBJ2-3; D tentatively reads TRBD1 or TRBD2 (6 bases each). The CDR3 consists of 13 residues. V was pared by 5 bases and J by 5 bases, with 11 bases between. Per the germline V gene, CDR1 is SNHLY and CDR2 is FYNNEI.

This chain uses TRBV7-9 with TRBJ2-5; D remains ambiguous. CDR1 SEHNR and CDR2 FQNEAQ come from the germline V gene (reference sequence). CDR3 length: 14 residues. Trimming shortened V by 5 bases and J by 2 bases, and 12 bases separated the two germline ends. The DNA for the CDR3 is TGTGCCAGCAGCCCGAATGGGGATCAAGAGACCCAGTACTTC. This sequence encodes CASSPNGDQETQYF.

This chain connects TRBV7-6 to TRBJ2-4; possible D gene TRBD2, 7 bases. The CDR3 has 15 amino acids. Trimming left V 1 base short and J 6 bases short, with 13 bases between. Germline lookup yields CDR1 SGHVS and CDR2 FNYEAQ. This CDR3 is CASSLEAGAVNIQYF. CDR3 DNA sequence: TGTGCCAGCAGCTTAGAGGCGGGGGCGGTAAACATTCAGTACTTC. The whole variable domain, remainder taken from reference TRBV7-6 and TRBJ2-4, is GAGVSQSPRYKVTKRGQDVALRCDPISGHVSLYWYRQALGQGPEFLTYFNYEAQQDKSGLPNDRFSAERPEGSISTLTIQRTEQRDSAMYRCASSLEAGAVNIQYFGAGTRLSVL.

The chain uses TRBV12-3 or TRBV12-4 and TRBJ1-3; D possibly corresponds to TRBD1 (6 bases). V lost 7 bases and J 0 bases, leaving 13 bases between the germline ends. The CDR3 covers 15 residues. CDR3 nucleotide sequence: TGTGCCAGCATTGGACAGCTGAGCTCTGGAAACACCATATATTTT. It is translated as CASIGQLSSGNTIYF.

This clonotype has only one observation. The chain links TRBV20-1 to TRBJ2-5; 10 bases are shared with TRBD2. Germline-derived CDR1 and CDR2 are DFQATT and SNEGSKA (reference sequence). The ends lost 3 bases at V and 5 bases at J; junction bases unmatched: 12. The CDR3 loop spans 16 amino acids. CDR3 DNA sequence: TGCAGTGCTAGGGGTCTAAGCGGGGGGGCTGGCGAGACCCAGTACTTC. It yields the protein CSARGLSGGAGETQYF.